The 28 T cell receptor beta chains in this list originate from one sample, sequenced in a study of blood T cell repertoires in COVID-19. This table comes from immunoSEQ multiplex PCR, and its TCRdb copy is limited to in-frame clones, with some not included. The profile shows about 260,000 clones, around nine tenths of them singletons. Sample: peripheral blood. The receptor set was obtained from an older woman with COVID-19, enrolled during active disease.

The chain employs TRBV4-3 and TRBJ2-3, with 10 positions matching TRBD1. The V gene's germline CDR1 is LGHNA and CDR2 YSLEER. The CDR3 runs 20 residues. V gave up 2 bases and J gave up 0 bases; unmatched junction bases: 14. Written as DNA, the CDR3 is TGCGCCAGCAGCCAACATCCTAATACCGGGACAGGGGCGAGCACAGATACGCAGTATTTT. Translation: CASSQHPNTGTGASTDTQYF.

This clone was found once. This chain links TRBV27 with TRBJ2-1; possibly TRBD2 for D (5 bases). Germline V gene lookup returns CDR1 MNHEY and CDR2 SMNVEV (reference sequence). The CDR3 extends over 13 amino acids. With 6 bases removed from V and 5 bases from J, the gap between germline ends came to 11 bases. CDR3: CASSQRRDNEQFF. CDR3 sequence (DNA): TGTGCCAGCAGCCAAAGGCGGGACAATGAGCAGTTCTTC.

V is TRBV6-5 and J is TRBJ1-6; D is uncertain. Germline CDR1 reads MNHEY; CDR2 reads SVGAGI. The V end lost 2 bases, the J end lost 4 bases, and 9 bases lay between the germline ends. CDR3 length equals 15 residues. The chain's CDR3 is CASSYDAGYNSPLHF. The CDR3, as DNA: TGTGCCAGCAGTTACGACGCAGGTTATAATTCACCCCTCCACTTT.

The chain recombines TRBV7-2 with TRBJ2-3; 8 bases align to TRBD2. CDR1 is SGHTA, CDR2 FQGNSA, per germline. After removal of 3 bases from V and 8 bases from J, the junction contained 7 bases not matched to a gene. CDR3 length: 14 amino acids. Here the CDR3 DNA reads TGTGCCAGCAGCTTCCCGGGAGGGACGGGTACGCAGTATTTT. Protein sequence: CASSFPGGTGTQYF.

This clone has a single count. The CDR3 nucleotides are TGTGCCAGCAGTATCCCCCGGGACAGTCTCGGGAATGAGCAGTTCTTC. The encoded protein is CASSIPRDSLGNEQFF. The gene calls are TRBV28 and TRBJ2-1; TRBD1 agrees at 7 bases. J gave up 7 bases and V 5 bases, and 14 bases lay outside the gene matches. The CDR3 runs 16 residues. Germline CDR1 is MDHEN and CDR2 is SYDVKM.

The chain links TRBV5-5 to TRBJ1-6; D not certain. With 3 bases removed from V and 0 bases from J, the gap between germline ends came to 7 bases. Germline CDR1 and CDR2: SGHKS and YYEKEE (reference sequence). This CDR3 has 15 residues. The CDR3 DNA reads as TGTGCCAGCAGCTCAAGGAGCTCCTATAATTCACCCCTCCACTTT. Translating gives CASSSRSSYNSPLHF.

This rearrangement joins TRBV30 to TRBJ1-1; D is possibly TRBD1 (5 bases). The CDR3 is 14 amino acids. Germline V CDR1 and CDR2: GTSNPN, SVGIG (reference sequence). V gave up 1 base and J gave up 5 bases, with 14 bases separating them. In DNA, the CDR3 is TGTGCCTGGAGTGGGAGGGCGCGGGGGACTGAAGCTTTCTTT. It encodes CAWSGRARGTEAFF.

This clone was picked up one time. The chain is built from TRBV11-2 and TRBJ2-1; D unresolved. Deletions cut 4 bases from V and 4 bases from J, with 8 bases between. The germline CDR1 and CDR2 sequences are SGHAT and FQNNGV. CDR3 length equals 13 residues. In DNA form, the CDR3 reads TGTGCCAGCAGCTCCACTTCGTACAATGAGCAGTTCTTC. Translation: CASSSTSYNEQFF.

The CDR3 DNA reads TGTGCCAGCAGTTTTCCAGGACTAGCGATGGATACGCAGTATTTT. This sequence encodes CASSFPGLAMDTQYF. The V and J genes are TRBV28 and TRBJ2-3, with 9 bases aligning to TRBD2. Germline values: CDR1 MDHEN, CDR2 SYDVKM. With V trimmed by 3 bases and J by 6 bases, 7 bases remained unmatched. The CDR3 totals 15 residues.

This chain joins TRBV5-1 and TRBJ2-3, with 12 bases identical to TRBD1. The CDR3 runs to 17 residues. The V and J ends lost 2 bases and 7 bases, in that order; junction bases with no gene match: 11. Germline-derived CDR1 and CDR2 are SGHRS and YFSETQ. The CDR3 sequence: CASSFSRGQGAVNTQYF. Written as DNA, the CDR3 is TGCGCCAGCAGCTTTAGTCGGGGACAGGGGGCAGTAAATACGCAGTATTTT.

This clone was seen only a few times. The chain joins TRBV28 to TRBJ1-6; TRBD1 agrees at 8 bases. Germline V gene lookup returns CDR1 MDHEN and CDR2 SYDVKM. The CDR3 is 14 amino acids. V lost 6 bases, J lost 10 bases, and 8 bases stayed unmatched. The CDR3 loop reads CASSSDRATSPLHF. CDR3 DNA: TGTGCCAGCAGCTCGGACAGGGCCACGTCACCCCTCCACTTT. The full variable domain, completed using reference TRBV28 and TRBJ1-6, is DVKVTQSSRYLVKRTGEKVFLECVQDMDHENMFWYRQDPGLGLRLIYFSYDVKMKEKGDIPEGYSVSREKKERFSLILESASTNQTSMYLCASSSDRATSPLHFGNGTRLTVT.

This clone came up once. The chain links TRBV6-5 to TRBJ1-1, with D tentatively TRBD1 (6 bases). Looked up from germline, CDR1 is MNHEY and CDR2 is SVGAGI. Trimming stripped 2 bases from V and 0 bases from J, with 13 bases between. The CDR3 runs 16 residues. Here the CDR3 DNA reads TGTGCCAGCAGTTACGGCACAGGGCCCGTGAACACTGAAGCTTTCTTT. Its protein product is CASSYGTGPVNTEAFF.

V usage is TRBV30 and J usage is TRBJ2-7, with D tentatively TRBD2 (5 bases). This CDR3 contains 15 residues. CDR1 GTSNPN and CDR2 SVGIG come from the germline V gene (reference sequence). Trimming left V 0 bases short and J 0 bases short, with 12 bases between. The CDR3 here is CAWSVLGVSSYEQYF. DNA for the CDR3: TGTGCCTGGAGTGTACTAGGAGTGAGCTCCTACGAGCAGTACTTC.

The V and J genes are TRBV15 and TRBJ2-3, with 10 bases aligning to TRBD1. The CDR3 contains 15 residues. With V trimmed by 5 bases and J by 1 base, 3 bases remained unmatched. Germline CDR1 is LNHNV and CDR2 is YYDKDF (reference sequence). DNA of the CDR3: TGTGCCACCAGCGACGACAGGGGGCGCACAGATACGCAGTATTTT. Protein product: CATSDDRGRTDTQYF.

V usage is TRBV12-3 or TRBV12-4 and J usage is TRBJ2-2; 9 bases are a match to TRBD1. V was pared by 8 bases and J by 4 bases, with 2 bases of the junction left unmatched. The CDR3 runs 13 residues. The CDR3: CASWTGATGELFF. CDR3 nucleotides: TGTGCCAGCTGGACAGGGGCCACCGGGGAGCTGTTTTTT.

This clone occurred a few times. This chain uses TRBV20-1 with TRBJ1-1, with D unclear. The CDR3 spans 11 residues. V was cut by 8 bases and J by 2 bases, with 9 bases left in between. CDR1 DFQATT and CDR2 SNEGSKA come from the germline V gene (reference sequence). The CDR3 loop is CSSQSNTEAFF. CDR3 nucleotide sequence: TGCAGTTCACAATCAAACACTGAAGCTTTCTTT.

The chain employs TRBV18 and TRBJ2-7, with D possibly matching TRBD1 (6 bases). The V gene's germline CDR1 is KGHSH and CDR2 LQKENI. The CDR3 covers 15 residues. V was trimmed by 5 bases and J by 1 base, leaving 15 bases between them. As DNA, the CDR3 is TGTGCCAGCTCAAAGGACAGTGGACCATCCTACGAGCAGTACTTC. Its protein is CASSKDSGPSYEQYF. The full variable domain, rest sourced from reference TRBV18 and TRBJ2-7, is NAGVMQNPRHLVRRRGQEARLRCSPMKGHSHVYWYRQLPEEGLKFMVYLQKENIIDESGMPKERFSAEFPKEGPSILRIQQVVRGDSAAYFCASSKDSGPSYEQYFGPGTRLTVT.

This chain uses TRBV5-5 with TRBJ1-1; no firm D call. This CDR3 is 13 amino acids long. The germline V gene has CDR1 SGHKS and CDR2 YYEKEE (reference sequence). V shed 2 bases and J shed 3 bases, with 8 bases lying between them. The CDR3 DNA is TGTGCCAGCAGCTTCTCCGGTTACACTGAAGCTTTCTTT. This sequence encodes CASSFSGYTEAFF.

The chain has TRBV29-1 and TRBJ2-1; 9 bases fit TRBD2. CDR3 length: 14 amino acids. Germline trimming cut 4 bases from V and 12 bases from J; bases unmatched to any gene: 13. Germline CDR1 and CDR2: SQVTM and ANQGSEA. CDR3 sequence reads: CSVVGREGIGGQFF. CDR3 nucleotides: TGCAGCGTTGTAGGGCGGGAGGGGATTGGAGGGCAGTTCTTC.

The chain recombines TRBV4-1 with TRBJ1-2; 7 nucleotides agree with TRBD1. The CDR3 runs 16 residues. Germline V gives CDR1 MGHRA, CDR2 YSYEKL. V shed 2 bases, J shed 2 bases, and the junction held 8 bases outside the gene matches. This CDR3 is CASSQTPGQRNYGYTF. CDR3 nucleotides: TGCGCCAGCAGCCAAACCCCGGGACAGCGAAACTATGGCTACACCTTC.

The CDR3 sequence: CASSLASTSSTDTQYF. DNA of the CDR3: TGTGCCAGCAGCTTAGCGTCTACTTCAAGCACAGATACGCAGTATTTT. The genes are TRBV7-6 and TRBJ2-3; D not resolved. Germline lookup yields CDR1 SGHVS and CDR2 FNYEAQ. The CDR3 extends over 16 amino acids. With 0 bases removed from V and 0 bases from J, the gap between germline ends came to 10 bases.

V and J are TRBV9 and TRBJ2-5; 15 bases are shared with TRBD2. CDR3 size: 16 residues. CDR1 is SGDLS, CDR2 YYNGEE, per germline. The J segment lost 4 bases and the V segment lost 4 bases, leaving 5 bases of the junction unmatched. CDR3 region: CASSRGGLAGGETQYF. The CDR3 DNA follows: TGTGCCAGCAGCAGAGGGGGACTAGCGGGAGGAGAGACCCAGTACTTC.

This clone was seen only once. J is TRBJ2-7 and V is TRBV28, with 8 bases identical to TRBD2. The CDR3 spans 13 residues. J lost 2 bases, V lost 9 bases, and 6 bases had no gene match. Per the germline V gene, CDR1 is MDHEN and CDR2 is SYDVKM. In DNA form, the CDR3 reads TGTGCCAGTATTAGCGGGATCGCCTACGAGCAGTACTTC. Translated: CASISGIAYEQYF.

The chain employs TRBV18 and TRBJ1-6; D might be TRBD1 (5 bases). The CDR3 is made up of 16 amino acids. Per germline, CDR1 KGHSH and CDR2 LQKENI. V dropped 0 bases and J dropped 9 bases, with 15 bases sitting between them. The CDR3 here is CASSPPSGNQGSPLHF. The CDR3 DNA sequence: TGTGCCAGCTCACCACCGAGCGGGAATCAGGGTTCACCCCTCCACTTT.

The chain joins TRBV11-2 to TRBJ2-7; D is unclear. The CDR3 is 14 residues long. Trimming cost V 0 bases and J 2 bases, with 8 bases left between them. The germline V gene has CDR1 SGHAT and CDR2 FQNNGV. CDR3 coding DNA: TGTGCCAGCAGCTTAGATCTCCTAGCCTACGAGCAGTACTTC. Translation: CASSLDLLAYEQYF.

The chain employs TRBV19 and TRBJ2-2; tentative D call: TRBD1 (5 bases). The CDR3 consists of 13 residues. Trimming removed 5 bases from V and 4 bases from J, with 8 bases in between. Germline values: CDR1 LNHDA, CDR2 SQIVND (reference sequence). CDR3: CASSRQSTGELFF. For the CDR3, the DNA is TGTGCCAGTAGTCGACAGAGCACCGGGGAGCTGTTTTTT.

This clone was counted a single time. The V gene is TRBV28, the J gene TRBJ1-1; D gene unclear. V dropped 2 bases and J dropped 3 bases, with 7 bases sitting between them. The germline V gene encodes CDR1 MDHEN and CDR2 SYDVKM. This CDR3 spans 13 amino acids. The CDR3 coding sequence is TGTGCCAGCAGTTTACCCAGGTACACTGAAGCTTTCTTT. Residues: CASSLPRYTEAFF.

CDR3 coding DNA: TGTGCCAGCAGCCCCATTCGACAATCCCCCTATGGCTACACCTTC. Protein sequence: CASSPIRQSPYGYTF. This chain connects TRBV7-2 to TRBJ1-2; D unclear. The germline CDR1 and CDR2 sequences are SGHTA and FQGNSA. Deletions cut 5 bases from V and 4 bases from J, with 17 bases between. This CDR3 has 15 amino acids.